Listed below are T cell receptor beta chains from one sample, sequenced in a study of regulatory T cells in long-lasting Graves disease. TCRdb reprocessed the multiplex PCR reads with MiXCR, giving one entry per CDR3 protein. The sample holds 550,000 or so distinct CDR3 sequences, about 12% seen once. These data also featured in a second study, about T cells in Graves' hyperthyroidism and ophthalmopathy.

This specimen consisted of peripheral blood mononuclear cells (PBMCs), obtained at new diagnosis, from a patient treated with antithyroid drugs. These receptor sequences come from a woman aged 25 to 39 with Graves disease. CDR3s include the opening cysteine and the closing phenylalanine or tryptophan. D genes are given only for firm matches. Only part of the rows carry a size: once, few, many, or a class if the clone is expanded.

j_gene: TRBJ2-4; v_gene: TRBV12-3/TRBV12-4; abundance: many; d_gene: -; CDR3nt: TGTGCCAGCATCGGGAGCTCGGGCATTCAGTACTTC; CDR3aa: CASIGSSGIQYF
j_gene: TRBJ2-1; v_gene: TRBV28; abundance: -; d_gene: TRBD1; CDR3nt: TGTGCCAGCAGTTTCGACTGGACAGGGGATAGCAATGAGCAGTTCTTC; CDR3aa: CASSFDWTGDSNEQFF
j_gene: TRBJ2-3; v_gene: TRBV20-1; abundance: -; d_gene: TRBD2; CDR3nt: TGCAGTGCTAGGTCGGGACTAGCGGGAGGGCGGACAGATACGCAGTATTTT; CDR3aa: CSARSGLAGGRTDTQYF
j_gene: TRBJ1-1; v_gene: TRBV20-1; abundance: many; d_gene: -; CDR3nt: TGCAGTGCTAGAGGGCCCGGAGCTCACACTGAAGCTTTCTTT; CDR3aa: CSARGPGAHTEAFF
j_gene: TRBJ2-7; v_gene: TRBV30; abundance: many; d_gene: -; CDR3nt: TGTGCCTGGAGTGTACTCTACGGTTACGAGCAGTACTTC; CDR3aa: CAWSVLYGYEQYF
j_gene: TRBJ1-4; v_gene: TRBV2; abundance: many; d_gene: TRBD1; CDR3nt: TGTGCCAGCAGTGACCCGGGACAGGGGAGTGAAAAACTGTTTTTT; CDR3aa: CASSDPGQGSEKLFF
j_gene: TRBJ2-1; v_gene: TRBV5-6; abundance: -; d_gene: -; CDR3nt: TGTGCCAGCAGCGCGATCGAGGTTAGCTCCTACAATGAGCAGTTCTTC; CDR3aa: CASSAIEVSSYNEQFF
j_gene: TRBJ2-1; v_gene: TRBV29-1; abundance: many; d_gene: -; CDR3nt: TGCAGCGTCGTCCCCCACGTGACCACTGAGCAGTTCTTC; CDR3aa: CSVVPHVTTEQFF
j_gene: TRBJ2-1; v_gene: TRBV27; abundance: many; d_gene: -; CDR3nt: TGTGCCAGCAGTTTCCGCGGGACTGAGCAGTTCTTC; CDR3aa: CASSFRGTEQFF
j_gene: TRBJ1-2; v_gene: TRBV20-1; abundance: -; d_gene: -; CDR3nt: TGCAGTGCTGGGCCGGACGCGATGGCCTATGGCTACACCTTC; CDR3aa: CSAGPDAMAYGYTF
j_gene: TRBJ2-3; v_gene: TRBV7-2; abundance: many; d_gene: -; CDR3nt: TGTGCCAGCAGCTTCGACTTAAAGGTGGGGCGTGGGCCAGATACGCAGTATTTT; CDR3aa: CASSFDLKVGRGPDTQYF
j_gene: TRBJ2-1; v_gene: TRBV24-1; abundance: many; d_gene: -; CDR3nt: TGTGCCACCAGTGATTTTTGGACCTGGACAAAAGAGGTTAAGGTGCGGGTCTTC; CDR3aa: CATSDFWTWTKEVKVRVF
j_gene: TRBJ2-7; v_gene: TRBV7-2; abundance: many; d_gene: TRBD1; CDR3nt: TGTGCCAGCAGCTTAGCGCTGGGACAGGGGTCCTACGAGCAGTACTTC; CDR3aa: CASSLALGQGSYEQYF
j_gene: TRBJ2-6; v_gene: TRBV19; abundance: few; d_gene: -; CDR3nt: TGTGCCAGTAGTCCAGGAAGGACCTCTGGGGCCAACGTCCTGACTTTC; CDR3aa: CASSPGRTSGANVLTF
j_gene: TRBJ1-5; v_gene: TRBV2; abundance: many; d_gene: -; CDR3nt: TGTGCCAGCGGAGGGATCGGTCAGCCCCAGCATTTT; CDR3aa: CASGGIGQPQHF
j_gene: TRBJ2-3; v_gene: TRBV9; abundance: -; d_gene: -; CDR3nt: TGTGCCAGCAGCGTAGTTGGGGCTAGCACAGATACGCAGTATTTT; CDR3aa: CASSVVGASTDTQYF
j_gene: TRBJ2-7; v_gene: TRBV11-2; abundance: many; d_gene: -; CDR3nt: TGTGCCAGCAGCTTTTGGGGGAATCACGAGCAGTACTTC; CDR3aa: CASSFWGNHEQYF
j_gene: TRBJ2-1; v_gene: TRBV28; abundance: many; d_gene: -; CDR3nt: TGTGCCAGCAGTTTATTAGGCCGGGAGAGGGGAAATGAGCAGTTCTTC; CDR3aa: CASSLLGRERGNEQFF
j_gene: TRBJ1-3; v_gene: TRBV12-3/TRBV12-4; abundance: -; d_gene: TRBD1; CDR3nt: TGTGCCAGCAGCTCAGGGACAGGGGGCGAAGGAAACACCATATATTTT; CDR3aa: CASSSGTGGEGNTIYF
j_gene: TRBJ1-5; v_gene: TRBV20-1; abundance: many; d_gene: TRBD1; CDR3nt: TGCAGTGCTATACGGGACAGCCGGTCGAATCAGCCCCAGCATTTT; CDR3aa: CSAIRDSRSNQPQHF
j_gene: TRBJ2-1; v_gene: TRBV12-3/TRBV12-4; abundance: -; d_gene: -; CDR3nt: TGTGCCAGCAGTTCCCAACCTCAGGGAGTAGGTGGCAATGAGCAGTTCTTC; CDR3aa: CASSSQPQGVGGNEQFF
j_gene: TRBJ2-7; v_gene: TRBV10-3; abundance: many; d_gene: TRBD1; CDR3nt: TGTGCCGCGGGGCCGGGACAGGGTCCCCACGAGCAGTACTTC; CDR3aa: CAAGPGQGPHEQYF
j_gene: TRBJ1-6; v_gene: TRBV28; abundance: many; d_gene: -; CDR3nt: TGTGCCAGCAGTTTCATACCCATCGGGGGAGCCTATAATTCACCCCTCCACTTT; CDR3aa: CASSFIPIGGAYNSPLHF
j_gene: TRBJ1-6; v_gene: TRBV6-1; abundance: many; d_gene: -; CDR3nt: TGTGCCAGCAGTGATGGGGGGGGGAGAAATTCACCCCTCCACTTT; CDR3aa: CASSDGGGRNSPLHF
j_gene: TRBJ2-1; v_gene: TRBV6-2/TRBV6-3; abundance: many; d_gene: TRBD2; CDR3nt: TGTGCCAGCAGCGGACCAAGGGGGACTAGCGGCAATGAGCAGTTCTTC; CDR3aa: CASSGPRGTSGNEQFF
j_gene: TRBJ1-1; v_gene: TRBV25-1; abundance: few; d_gene: -; CDR3nt: TGTGCCAGCAGTGAAACGGGGGGTCTAGGCACTGAAGCTTTCTTT; CDR3aa: CASSETGGLGTEAFF
j_gene: TRBJ2-1; v_gene: TRBV7-9; abundance: many; d_gene: TRBD2; CDR3nt: TGTGCCAGCAGCTTGGGGGGGAAATCCTACAATGAGCAGTTCTTC; CDR3aa: CASSLGGKSYNEQFF